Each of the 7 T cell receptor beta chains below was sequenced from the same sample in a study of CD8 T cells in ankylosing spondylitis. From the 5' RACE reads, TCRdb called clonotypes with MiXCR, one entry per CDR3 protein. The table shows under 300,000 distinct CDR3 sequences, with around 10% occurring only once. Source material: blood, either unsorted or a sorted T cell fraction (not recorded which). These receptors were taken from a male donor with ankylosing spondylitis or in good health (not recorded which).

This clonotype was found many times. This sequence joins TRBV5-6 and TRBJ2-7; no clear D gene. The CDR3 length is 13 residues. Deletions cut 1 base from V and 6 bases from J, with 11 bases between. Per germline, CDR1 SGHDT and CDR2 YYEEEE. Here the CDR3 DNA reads TGTGCCAGCAGCTTGTCGGCACTCCGCGAGCAGTACTTC. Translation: CASSLSALREQYF.

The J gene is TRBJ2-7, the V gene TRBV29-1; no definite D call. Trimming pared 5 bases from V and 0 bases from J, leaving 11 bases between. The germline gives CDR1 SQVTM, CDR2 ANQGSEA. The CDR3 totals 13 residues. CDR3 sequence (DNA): TGCAGCGTTCAAGGACGGTTCTCCTACGAGCAGTACTTC. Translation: CSVQGRFSYEQYF.

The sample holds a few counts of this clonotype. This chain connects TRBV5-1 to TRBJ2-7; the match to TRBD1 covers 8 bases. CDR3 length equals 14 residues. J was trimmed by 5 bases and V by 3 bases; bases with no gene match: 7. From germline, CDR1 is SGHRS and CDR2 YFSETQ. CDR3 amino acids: CASSWQGQENEQYF. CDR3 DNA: TGCGCCAGCAGCTGGCAGGGACAGGAAAACGAGCAGTACTTC.

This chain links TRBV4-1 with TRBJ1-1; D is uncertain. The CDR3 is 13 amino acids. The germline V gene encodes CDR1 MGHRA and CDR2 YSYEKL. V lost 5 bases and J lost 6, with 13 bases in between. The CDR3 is CASSSRTVSEAFF. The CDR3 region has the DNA TGCGCCAGCAGCTCTAGGACGGTATCTGAAGCTTTCTTT.

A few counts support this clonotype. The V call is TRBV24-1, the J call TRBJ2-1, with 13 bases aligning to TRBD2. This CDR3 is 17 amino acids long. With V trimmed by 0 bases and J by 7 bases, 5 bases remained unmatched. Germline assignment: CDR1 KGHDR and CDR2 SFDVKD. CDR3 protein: CATSDLQGTSGINEQFF. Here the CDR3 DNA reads TGTGCCACCAGTGATTTGCAAGGGACTAGCGGGATTAATGAGCAGTTCTTC.

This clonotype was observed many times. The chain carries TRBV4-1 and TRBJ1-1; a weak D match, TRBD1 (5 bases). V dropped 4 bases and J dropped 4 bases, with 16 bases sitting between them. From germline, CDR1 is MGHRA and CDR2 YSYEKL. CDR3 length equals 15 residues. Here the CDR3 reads CASSPGLKRSTEAFF. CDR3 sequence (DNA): TGCGCCAGCAGCCCGGGACTCAAGAGGAGCACTGAAGCTTTCTTT.

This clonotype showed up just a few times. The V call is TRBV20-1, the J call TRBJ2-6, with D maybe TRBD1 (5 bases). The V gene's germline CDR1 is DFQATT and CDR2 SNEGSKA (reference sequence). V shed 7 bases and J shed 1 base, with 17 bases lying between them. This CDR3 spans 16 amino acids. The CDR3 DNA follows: TGCAGTGAAAGGTGGCAGGGTCGGTCTGGGGCCAACGTCCTGACTTTC. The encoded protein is CSERWQGRSGANVLTF.